The 7 T cell receptor beta chains presented below share a single source sample, sequenced in a study of vaccination effects on CD4 cells after COVID-19. The repertoire was sequenced with immunoSEQ multiplex PCR; TCRdb's copy has only in-frame clones and lacks some. The table has about 52,000 clones, 60% to 80% seen once; the top ten hold more than 5%. Antigen-specific CD4+ T cells were expanded (with viral peptide pools) by the ViraFEST assay ahead of sequencing. The authors isolated CD4+ T cells after nine to eleven days of culture. Nucleocapsid antibodies stayed negative before and after vaccination, showing no earlier SARS-CoV-2 infection. No antigen has been assigned to these receptors. Sequencing was performed on CD4+ T cells from PBMCs cultured with HCoV-OC43 spike peptides, taken before COVID-19 vaccination. Specified subset: HCoV-OC43 spike overlapping peptide pool stimulation. The receptors come from a human donor who received a COVID-19 vaccine.

The J gene is TRBJ2-1, the V gene TRBV6-1; 11 nucleotides match TRBD2. Germline CDR1 and CDR2: MNHNS and SASEGT. Trimming at V came to 2 bases and at J to 9 bases, leaving 6 bases not matched to a gene. The CDR3 extends over 15 amino acids. CDR3 nucleotides: TGTGCCAGCAGTGAAATACTAGCGGGGGCACTTGAGCAGTTCTTC. Translated, it gives CASSEILAGALEQFF.

The chain has TRBV28 and TRBJ1-6; 9 bases match TRBD1. Unmatched junction bases numbered 2, after V lost 1 base and J lost 7 bases. Germline V gives CDR1 MDHEN, CDR2 SYDVKM. The CDR3 runs 15 residues. CDR3 DNA sequence: TGTGCCAGCAGTTTATATGGACAGGGGAATTCACCCCTCCACTTT. Translating gives CASSLYGQGNSPLHF.

V and J are TRBV5-1 and TRBJ2-5; TRBD1 matches at 8 bases. This CDR3 comprises 15 residues. With V trimmed by 3 bases and J by 5 bases, 9 bases remained unmatched. Germline V gene data show CDR1 as SGHRS and CDR2 as YFSETQ. The CDR3: CASSSTRTGRETQYF. The CDR3 coding sequence is TGCGCCAGCAGCTCAACACGGACAGGGAGGGAGACCCAGTACTTC.

The V and J genes are TRBV5-8 and TRBJ1-4; D gene uncertain. Looked up from germline, CDR1 is SGHTS and CDR2 is YDEGEE. This CDR3 spans 15 amino acids. V was trimmed by 0 bases and J by 6 bases, leaving 12 bases between them. The CDR3 is CASSLAWGIDEKLFF. For the CDR3, the DNA is TGTGCCAGCAGCTTGGCTTGGGGAATAGATGAAAAACTGTTTTTT. Together with reference TRBV5-8 and TRBJ1-4, the CDR3 gives the full variable domain: EAGVTQSPTHLIKTRGQQATLRCSPISGHTSVYWYQQALGLGLQFLLWYDEGEERNRGNFPPRFSGRQFPNYSSELNVNALELEDSALYLCASSLAWGIDEKLFFGSGTQLSVL.

The chain is built from TRBV18 and TRBJ1-3, with 7 bases that match TRBD1. Per germline, CDR1 KGHSH and CDR2 LQKENI. V shed 4 bases, J shed 0 bases, and the junction held 6 bases outside the gene matches. The CDR3 is 16 amino acids. The CDR3 is CASSQGQHNSGNTIYF. CDR3 DNA sequence: TGTGCCAGCTCACAGGGACAGCACAACTCTGGAAACACCATATATTTT. The full variable domain, in which reference TRBV18 and TRBJ1-3 provide the parts outside the CDR3, is NAGVMQNPRHLVRRRGQEARLRCSPMKGHSHVYWYRQLPEEGLKFMVYLQKENIIDESGMPKERFSAEFPKEGPSILRIQQVVRGDSAAYFCASSQGQHNSGNTIYFGEGSWLTVV.

J is TRBJ1-1 and V is TRBV6-5; D not certain. This CDR3 is 14 amino acids long. The V and J ends lost 4 bases and 3 bases respectively, with 12 bases between them. Per germline, CDR1 MNHEY and CDR2 SVGAGI. The CDR3 nucleotides read TGTGCCAGCAGTTGGGCTAGATGGGACACTGAAGCTTTCTTT. Translated: CASSWARWDTEAFF.

This sequence joins TRBV9 and TRBJ1-3; D is ambiguous. The CDR3 runs 11 residues. V lost 2 bases, J lost 4 bases, and 1 base lay in between. In germline, CDR1 is SGDLS, CDR2 YYNGEE. The CDR3 DNA is TGTGCCAGCAGCGTGGGAAACACCATATATTTT. This encodes CASSVGNTIYF.